This passage covers 3 T cell receptor beta chains from one sample sequenced in a study of T cell changes during pregnancy in multiple sclerosis. Here immunoSEQ multiplex PCR was the method, and the copy in TCRdb shows in-frame clones only, minus some. This table holds around 80,000 clones, about 92% found once. The source material was peripheral blood, sampled before pregnancy. The receptor source for this set is a female donor with multiple sclerosis, enrolled in a pregnancy study.

The chain combines TRBV29-1 with TRBJ1-2; 7 bases map to TRBD1. CDR3 length: 12 residues. Germline loops: CDR1 SQVTM, CDR2 ANQGSEA. The trim removed 5 bases at V and 2 bases at J, leaving 2 bases unmatched. CDR3 loop: CSVLGQNYGYTF. The CDR3 DNA reads as TGCAGCGTTTTGGGACAGAACTATGGCTACACCTTC. Full variable domain (rest looked up from reference TRBV29-1 and TRBJ1-2): SAVISQKPSRDICQRGTSLTIQCQVDSQVTMMFWYRQQPGQSLTLIATANQGSEATYESGFVIDKFPISRPNLTFSTLTVSNMSPEDSSIYLCSVLGQNYGYTFGSGTRLTVV.

V is TRBV4-1 and J is TRBJ2-7; 10 nucleotides align to TRBD2. Germline lookup yields CDR1 MGHRA and CDR2 YSYEKL. Trimming cost V 0 bases and J 4 bases; bases outside gene matches: 6. The CDR3 is 16 amino acids. The CDR3 is CASSQEKAGGRYEQYF. The CDR3 DNA reads TGCGCCAGCAGCCAAGAGAAAGCGGGAGGGCGGTACGAGCAGTACTTC.

This chain links TRBV11-2 with TRBJ2-7; D unclear. V lost 2 bases and J lost 6, with 8 bases in between. CDR3 length: 12 residues. Germline V gives CDR1 SGHAT, CDR2 FQNNGV. Here the CDR3 reads CASSLISREQYF. CDR3 DNA sequence: TGTGCCAGCAGCTTAATCAGTCGCGAGCAGTACTTC.